Listed here is a single TCR beta chain. The source of the sample is a study of cytomegalovirus exposure and HLA in healthy donors. The V end was cut by 1 base, the J end by 0 bases, with 5 bases between. The CDR3 contains 14 residues. Germline V gene lookup returns CDR1 LGHNA and CDR2 YSLEER. Use of 60 Vbeta and 13 Jbeta primers characterized the PCR. The protocol was immunoSEQ multiplex PCR, while the TCRdb copy is restricted to in-frame clones and leaves out a portion. This table has approximately 100,000 clones, less than 80% appearing once. This TCR was sampled from a woman aged 35 to 49 in good health and CMV-seronegative. This rearrangement joins TRBV4-3 to TRBJ2-3; D ambiguous. Sequencing input: PBMCs. CDR3 region: CASSQARSTDTQYF. The CDR3 nucleotides read TGCGCCAGCAGCCAAGCACGGAGCACAGATACGCAGTATTTT.